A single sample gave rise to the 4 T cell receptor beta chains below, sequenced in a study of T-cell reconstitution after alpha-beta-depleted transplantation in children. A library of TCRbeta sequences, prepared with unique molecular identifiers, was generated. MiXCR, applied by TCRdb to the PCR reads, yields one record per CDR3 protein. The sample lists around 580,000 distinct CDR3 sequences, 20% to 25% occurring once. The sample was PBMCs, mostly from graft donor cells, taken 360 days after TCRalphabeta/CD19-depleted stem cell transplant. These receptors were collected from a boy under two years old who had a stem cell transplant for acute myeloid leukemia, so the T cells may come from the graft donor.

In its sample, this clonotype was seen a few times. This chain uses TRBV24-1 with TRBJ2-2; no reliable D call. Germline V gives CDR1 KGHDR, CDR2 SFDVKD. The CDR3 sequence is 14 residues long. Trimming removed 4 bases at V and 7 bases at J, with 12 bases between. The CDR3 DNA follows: TGTGCCACCAGTGACCAAGACTTCGGCGGGGAGCTGTTTTTT. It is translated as CATSDQDFGGELFF.

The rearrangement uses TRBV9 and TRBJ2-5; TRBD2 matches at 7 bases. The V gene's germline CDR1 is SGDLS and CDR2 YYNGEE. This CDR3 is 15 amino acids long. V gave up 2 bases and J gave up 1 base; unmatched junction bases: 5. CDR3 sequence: CASSVRGSFQETQYF. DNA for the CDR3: TGTGCCAGCAGCGTGCGGGGGTCCTTCCAAGAGACCCAGTACTTC.

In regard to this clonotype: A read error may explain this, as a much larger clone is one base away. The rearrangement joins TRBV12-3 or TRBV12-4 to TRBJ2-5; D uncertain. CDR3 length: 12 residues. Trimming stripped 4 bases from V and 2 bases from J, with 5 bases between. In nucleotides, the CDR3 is TGTGCCAGCAGTTCAGATCAAGAGACCCAGTACTTC. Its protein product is CASSSDQETQYF.

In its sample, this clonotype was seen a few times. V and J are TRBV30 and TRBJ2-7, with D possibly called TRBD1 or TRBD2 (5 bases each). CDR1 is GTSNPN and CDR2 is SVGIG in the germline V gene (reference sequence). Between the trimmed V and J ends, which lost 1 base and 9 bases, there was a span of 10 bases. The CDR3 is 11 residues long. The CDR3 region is CAWSGGARQYF. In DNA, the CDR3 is TGTGCCTGGAGTGGAGGGGCGCGGCAGTACTTC. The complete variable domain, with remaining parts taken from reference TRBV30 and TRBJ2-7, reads SQTIHQWPATLVQPVGSPLSLECTVEGTSNPNLYWYRQAAGRGLQLLFYSVGIGQISSEVPQNLSASRPQDRQFILSSKKLLLSDSGFYLCAWSGGARQYFGPGTRLTVT.